A single sample gave rise to the 17 T cell receptor beta chains below, sequenced in a study of blood T cells in healthy people across ages. The second PCR ran about 6 to 12 cycles with a sample-barcoded 5' primer and J-beta primers. MiXCR, run by TCRdb on the 5' RACE reads, gives a single entry per CDR3 protein. The top ten hold about 8% of the sample, which has about 1.7 million distinct CDR3 sequences, 28% seen once. Material for sequencing was blood. The origin of the receptors is a woman aged 30 to 39 in good health.

The V gene is TRBV2, the J gene TRBJ2-1; 11 nucleotides agree with TRBD2. V shed 8 bases, J shed 8 bases, and the junction held 8 bases outside the gene matches. Germline assignment: CDR1 SNHLY and CDR2 FYNNEI. The CDR3 is made up of 14 amino acids. DNA of the CDR3: TGTGCCAGCGGTACTAGCGGGGGCGAGGATGAGCAGTTCTTC. Its translation: CASGTSGGEDEQFF.

This clonotype was found many times. The chain carries TRBV10-3 and TRBJ2-7; no firm D call. This CDR3 region has 12 residues. With 9 bases removed from V and 0 bases from J, the gap between germline ends came to 9 bases. Germline loops: CDR1 ENHRY, CDR2 SYGVKD. This CDR3 is CAIKTPSYEQYF. CDR3 sequence (DNA): TGTGCCATAAAGACACCCTCCTACGAGCAGTACTTC.

This chain joins TRBV12-3 or TRBV12-4 and TRBJ2-2; the D gene is possibly TRBD1 (6 bases). The CDR3 has 18 residues. The V end was cut by 0 bases, the J end by 5 bases, with 19 bases between. The CDR3 bases are TGTGCCAGCAGTTTAGCGCTATTTTCTGGCAGGGGAACCGGGGAGCTGTTTTTT. Residues: CASSLALFSGRGTGELFF.

This clonotype appeared a few times. This chain connects TRBV20-1 to TRBJ2-5; D not resolved. V lost 1 base and J lost 3, with 6 bases in between. Germline V gene lookup returns CDR1 DFQATT and CDR2 SNEGSKA (reference sequence). The CDR3 totals 12 residues. DNA of the CDR3: TGCAGTGCTAGAGTAGGAAAAGAGACCCAGTACTTC. As protein: CSARVGKETQYF.

This clonotype was seen only a few times. The chain recombines TRBV29-1 with TRBJ1-1, with 8 bases lining up with TRBD1. The CDR3 sequence is 14 residues long. The germline CDR1 and CDR2 sequences are SQVTM and ANQGSEA. Germline trimming cut 7 bases from V and 0 bases from J; bases unmatched to any gene: 7. CDR3 bases: TGCAGCGCAAGGACAGGGAACATGAACACTGAAGCTTTCTTT. Encoded protein: CSARTGNMNTEAFF.

This clonotype was seen repeatedly, ten times or more. V usage is TRBV7-3 and J usage is TRBJ2-1; 8 nucleotides line up with TRBD2. The CDR3 runs to 16 residues. Germline V gives CDR1 SGHTA, CDR2 FQGTGA. J was trimmed by 4 bases and V by 5 bases; bases with no gene match: 10. CDR3 nucleotides: TGTGCCAGCAGCCAGTCTCCCGCGGGGGGTTACAATGAGCAGTTCTTC. Protein sequence: CASSQSPAGGYNEQFF.

A note on this clonotype: A read error may explain this, as a much larger clone is one base away. V usage is TRBV25-1 and J usage is TRBJ2-5; 12 positions agree with TRBD1. CDR1 is MGHDK, CDR2 SYGVNS, per germline. The V segment lost 8 bases and the J segment 5 bases; nucleotides outside the gene matches: 9. The CDR3 extends over 15 amino acids. CDR3 in amino acids: CASGGTGGIRETQYF. The CDR3 nucleotides read TGTGCCAGCGGCGGGACAGGGGGCATTAGGGAGACCCAGTACTTC. Variable domain in full (rest from reference TRBV25-1 and TRBJ2-5): EADIYQTPRYLVIGTGKKITLECSQTMGHDKMYWYQQDPGMELHLIHYSYGVNSTEKGDLSSESTVSRIRTEHFPLTLESARPSHTSQYLCASGGTGGIRETQYFGPGTRLLVL.

This clonotype was seen once. CDR3: CASSLVSQGTTEAFF. CDR3 sequence (DNA): TGTGCCAGCAGCTTAGTCAGTCAGGGCACCACTGAAGCTTTCTTT. V is TRBV7-8 and J is TRBJ1-1, with D tentatively TRBD1 (5 bases). Between the trimmed V and J ends, which lost 1 base and 4 bases, there was a span of 13 bases. The CDR3 is made up of 15 amino acids. Germline-derived CDR1 and CDR2 are SGHVS and FQNEAQ.

This clonotype was picked up many times. V usage is TRBV30 and J usage is TRBJ2-5, with 7 nucleotides matching TRBD1. Trimming took 0 bases from V and 4 from J; bases not matched to a gene: 8. The CDR3 runs to 15 residues. The germline V gene encodes CDR1 GTSNPN and CDR2 SVGIG (reference sequence). The CDR3 bases are TGTGCCTGGAGTGTCAGGACAGGTGGGCGAGAGACCCAGTACTTC. Translating gives CAWSVRTGGRETQYF.

The chain couples TRBV7-8 to TRBJ2-1; the D gene is possibly TRBD2 (6 bases). Germline-derived CDR1 and CDR2 are SGHVS and FQNEAQ. V was clipped by 5 bases and J by 9 bases, with 20 bases between them. The CDR3 extends over 15 amino acids. CDR3 in amino acids: CASSTRAGTYGEQFF. Written as DNA, the CDR3 is TGTGCCAGCAGCACTCGAGCGGGTACGTACGGTGAGCAGTTCTTC. Combining the CDR3 with reference TRBV7-8 and TRBJ2-1 gives the whole variable domain GAGVSQSPRYKVAKRGQDVALRCDPISGHVSLFWYQQALGQGPEFLTYFQNEAQLDKSGLPSDRFFAERPEGSVSTLKIQRTQQEDSAVYLCASSTRAGTYGEQFFGPGTRLTVL.

As regards this clonotype: This could be a read error, since a much larger clone is one nucleotide away. V usage is TRBV6-5 and J usage is TRBJ1-2; D is ambiguous. Germline-derived CDR1 and CDR2 are MNHEY and SVGAGI. The CDR3 is 13 residues long. CDR3: CVSRVRAPYGYTF. CDR3 DNA: TGTGTCAGCAGAGTCCGGGCTCCCTATGGCTACACCTTC.

The chain combines TRBV7-2 with TRBJ1-2; 7 nucleotides agree with TRBD1. The CDR3 runs to 14 residues. Trimming at V came to 5 bases and at J to 8 bases, leaving 11 bases not matched to a gene. Germline-derived CDR1 and CDR2 are SGHTA and FQGNSA. DNA of the CDR3: TGTGCCAGCAGCAAGTTCAGGGGGGCCAAGGGCTACACCTTC. Its translation is CASSKFRGAKGYTF.

This clonotype was observed a handful of times. The chain carries TRBV12-3 or TRBV12-4 and TRBJ2-2; D is unclear. V was clipped by 3 bases and J by 2 bases, with 10 bases between them. This CDR3 has 15 amino acids. The CDR3 sequence: CASSFGRYNTGELFF. CDR3 nucleotide sequence: TGTGCCAGCAGTTTCGGCCGATACAACACCGGGGAGCTGTTTTTT.

This clonotype showed up many times. This chain connects TRBV5-1 to TRBJ2-1; D remains unclear. V lost 0 bases, J lost 3 bases, and 7 bases lay in between. This CDR3 is 14 amino acids long. The V gene's germline CDR1 is SGHRS and CDR2 YFSETQ. The CDR3 DNA sequence: TGCGCCAGCAGCTTGGATACACTCTACAATGAGCAGTTCTTC. It translates to CASSLDTLYNEQFF.

V and J are TRBV29-1 and TRBJ2-1; D gene uncertain. Germline lookup yields CDR1 SQVTM and CDR2 ANQGSEA. The V end was cut by 4 bases, the J end by 7 bases, with 17 bases between. CDR3 length: 14 residues. This CDR3 is CSVGVAGLGNEQFF. The DNA of the CDR3 is TGCAGCGTTGGGGTCGCAGGCTTAGGGAATGAGCAGTTCTTC.

This clonotype was recorded a few times. The chain uses TRBV5-5 and TRBJ1-5; D uncertain. Germline V CDR1 and CDR2: SGHKS, YYEKEE (reference sequence). This CDR3 spans 13 amino acids. Between the trimmed V and J ends, which lost 3 bases and 8 bases, there was a span of 12 bases. The CDR3 region is CASSSGPNEPQHF. The CDR3 nucleotides read TGTGCCAGCAGCTCTGGACCGAATGAGCCCCAGCATTTT.

This clonotype was observed a few times. The chain is built from TRBV15 and TRBJ2-3; possibly TRBD2 for D (7 bases). This CDR3 has 15 residues. V was clipped by 1 base and J by 3 bases, with 11 bases between them. Per the germline V gene, CDR1 is LNHNV and CDR2 is YYDKDF (reference sequence). CDR3 sequence reads: CATSRAGGVTDTQYF. Written as DNA, the CDR3 is TGTGCCACCAGCAGAGCGGGGGGCGTTACAGATACGCAGTATTTT.